Listed below are T cell receptor beta chains from one sample, sequenced in a study of esophageal squamous cell carcinoma tumors. TCRdb analysed the 5' RACE reads with MiXCR anew, one entry per CDR3 protein. Of roughly 5,000 distinct CDR3 sequences in the sample, approximately 22% were seen once. The specimen was tumor tissue. The receptors stem from a man aged 45-79 years with esophageal squamous cell carcinoma. Each CDR3 is given with its conserved first and last residue. Each record gives: V gene, D gene, J gene, clone size, CDR3 DNA, CDR3 protein. A D gene is named only where the DNA matches it firmly. Only some rows state a clone size, as once, few, many or a class for expanded clones.

V: TRBV18; D: .; J: TRBJ1-2; size: .; DNA: TGTGCCAGCTCACCAAGAGCCAACTATGGCTACACCTTC; CDR3: CASSPRANYGYTF
V: TRBV19; D: .; J: TRBJ2-7; size: medium-sized; DNA: TGTGCCAGTAGTACCCCAGGGAAGGGCTACGAGCAGTACTTC; CDR3: CASSTPGKGYEQYF
V: TRBV6-5; D: TRBD1; J: TRBJ1-5; size: .; DNA: TGTGCCACCCAGGGGGGTAGCAATCAGCCCCAGCATTTT; CDR3: CATQGGSNQPQHF
V: TRBV4-1; D: .; J: TRBJ1-2; size: .; DNA: TGCGCCAGCAGCCAAGAGGGCCGGGACACCTCCTTTAACTATGGCGACACCTTC; CDR3: CASSQEGRDTSFNYGDTF
V: TRBV20-1; D: TRBD1; J: TRBJ1-5; size: .; DNA: TGCAGTGCGGCCGGGACAGCGAGGGATCAGCCCCAGCATTTT; CDR3: CSAAGTARDQPQHF
V: TRBV3-1; D: TRBD1; J: TRBJ2-3; size: medium-sized; DNA: TGTGCCAGCAGCCAAGATAGCGGACAGGGGGCAGATACGCAGTATTTT; CDR3: CASSQDSGQGADTQYF
V: TRBV7-2; D: .; J: TRBJ1-2; size: .; DNA: TGTGCCAGCAGCCGGGGAGGGTGTTTCTATGGCTACACCTTC; CDR3: CASSRGGCFYGYTF
V: TRBV5-1; D: TRBD2; J: TRBJ2-1; size: .; DNA: TGCGCCAGCAGCTACTTGGGGACTAGCGGGATTACGCCCAATGAGCAGTTCTTC; CDR3: CASSYLGTSGITPNEQFF
V: TRBV14; D: .; J: TRBJ2-5; size: .; DNA: TGTGCCAGCAGCCAAGATCGGTACGAAGAGACCCAGTACTTC; CDR3: CASSQDRYEETQYF
V: TRBV4-2; D: TRBD2; J: TRBJ2-5; size: few; DNA: TGTGCCAGCAGCCCGTTGGGGGAGGGAAATCAAGAGACCCAGTACTTC; CDR3: CASSPLGEGNQETQYF
V: TRBV7-3; D: .; J: TRBJ2-3; size: .; DNA: TGTGCCAGCAGCTTAACGGGGGGCCCGGTGGGCACGCAGTATTTT; CDR3: CASSLTGGPVGTQYF
V: TRBV28; D: .; J: TRBJ2-5; size: .; DNA: TGTGCCAGCAGATGGGCGGGTCGGGGCCAAGAGACCCAGTACTTC; CDR3: CASRWAGRGQETQYF
V: TRBV7-8; D: TRBD2; J: TRBJ2-1; size: few; DNA: TGTGCCAGCAGCTTTAAGCGGGAGGCCCACTCCCCCTCCGGTGAGCAGTTCTTC; CDR3: CASSFKREAHSPSGEQFF
V: TRBV29-1; D: TRBD2; J: TRBJ2-5; size: medium-sized; DNA: TGCAGCGTTGAAGATATGACTAGCGGGAGACGGACCCAGTACTTC; CDR3: CSVEDMTSGRRTQYF
V: TRBV5-4; D: .; J: TRBJ1-4; size: .; DNA: TGTGCCAGCAGCTTGCGTGGGGTCGGGGAAAAACTGTTTTTT; CDR3: CASSLRGVGEKLFF
V: TRBV4-1; D: .; J: TRBJ2-7; size: medium-sized; DNA: TGCGCCAGCAGCAAAGGGGGGGGGGTCGACGAGCAGTACTTC; CDR3: CASSKGGGVDEQYF
V: TRBV28; D: .; J: TRBJ2-5; size: few; DNA: TGTGCCAGCTGGGGCGTGACGGAGACCCAGTACTTC; CDR3: CASWGVTETQYF
V: TRBV11-2; D: .; J: TRBJ1-1; size: medium-sized; DNA: TGTGCCAGCAGCTTTAGGTCGTTGGGTCGGTTGGGGAACACTGAAGCTTTCTTT; CDR3: CASSFRSLGRLGNTEAFF
V: TRBV20-1; D: TRBD1; J: TRBJ1-6; size: many; DNA: TGCAGTGGGGTGGGACAGGTGAATTCACCCCTCCACTTT; CDR3: CSGVGQVNSPLHF
V: TRBV12-3/TRBV12-4; D: TRBD1; J: TRBJ1-2; size: .; DNA: TGTGCCAGCAGTCGACAGGGCCTAAGCCTCTATGGCTACACCTTC; CDR3: CASSRQGLSLYGYTF
V: TRBV27; D: .; J: TRBJ2-1; size: .; DNA: TGTGCCAGCAGTTCAAGCACGGGACCGATTGGGCAGTTCTTC; CDR3: CASSSSTGPIGQFF
V: TRBV20-1; D: TRBD2; J: TRBJ2-3; size: .; DNA: TGCAGTGCCAGAAAAGAGAGGGGGCTAGCGGGAAGAGATACGCAGTATTTT; CDR3: CSARKERGLAGRDTQYF
V: TRBV12-3/TRBV12-4; D: TRBD2; J: TRBJ2-1; size: .; DNA: TGTGCCAGCAGTTTAGCGCTAGCGGGAGGGCCCTCCAATGAGCAGTTCTTC; CDR3: CASSLALAGGPSNEQFF
V: TRBV11-2; D: TRBD1; J: TRBJ2-7; size: .; DNA: TGTGCCAGCAGCTTTAGGGACAGTTTCTACGAGCAGTACTTC; CDR3: CASSFRDSFYEQYF
V: TRBV13; D: TRBD2; J: TRBJ2-2; size: .; DNA: TGTGCCAGCAGCCGAAGAGGACTAGCTAACACCGGGGAGCTGTTTTTT; CDR3: CASSRRGLANTGELFF
V: TRBV18; D: .; J: TRBJ1-2; size: .; DNA: TGTGCCAGCTCACCAAGAGCCAACTATGGCGACACCTTC; CDR3: CASSPRANYGDTF
V: TRBV19; D: .; J: TRBJ2-5; size: .; DNA: TGTGCCAGTAGTTGGAGTTCGGTCAGCCAAGAGACCCAGTACTTC; CDR3: CASSWSSVSQETQYF
V: TRBV6-6; D: TRBD1; J: TRBJ2-7; size: many; DNA: TGTGCCAGCAGTTACTCGGGGACAGCCTTCGGAGAGCAGTACTTC; CDR3: CASSYSGTAFGEQYF
V: TRBV20-1; D: .; J: TRBJ1-4; size: few; DNA: TGCAGTGCTAAATCGGCAGATCATAATGAAAAACTGTTTTTT; CDR3: CSAKSADHNEKLFF
V: TRBV20-1; D: .; J: TRBJ2-7; size: few; DNA: TGCAGTGCTAGAGGGGGGGTTGAGTCCTACGAGCAGTACTTC; CDR3: CSARGGVESYEQYF
V: TRBV6-5; D: .; J: TRBJ1-3; size: few; DNA: TGTGCCAGCAGTTACTCATCCTACTCTGGAAACACCATATATTTT; CDR3: CASSYSSYSGNTIYF
V: TRBV3-1; D: .; J: TRBJ2-7; size: many; DNA: TGTGCCAGCAGCCCCGCGGACGGCGCCTACGAGCAGTACTTC; CDR3: CASSPADGAYEQYF
V: TRBV5-1; D: .; J: TRBJ2-7; size: medium-sized; DNA: TGCGCCAGCAGCTCTGGACAGCCGAACTCCTACGAGCAGTACTTC; CDR3: CASSSGQPNSYEQYF
V: TRBV25-1; D: .; J: TRBJ2-5; size: few; DNA: TGTGCCAGATTCTTCAGGGGGGCAGAGACCCAGTACTTC; CDR3: CARFFRGAETQYF
V: TRBV5-1; D: .; J: TRBJ2-1; size: few; DNA: TGCGCCAGCAGCTGGGGGCCCGGCCGTCTCAATGAGCAGTTCTTC; CDR3: CASSWGPGRLNEQFF
V: TRBV10-3; D: .; J: TRBJ2-7; size: few; DNA: TGTGCCATCAGTGAGACGGAGACTAGAGACGAGCAGTACTTC; CDR3: CAISETETRDEQYF
V: TRBV7-9; D: .; J: TRBJ2-6; size: medium-sized; DNA: TGTGCCAGCAGCTTAGCGGGAGCCCCCTCTGGGGCCAACGTCCTGACTTTC; CDR3: CASSLAGAPSGANVLTF
V: TRBV28; D: .; J: TRBJ1-2; size: .; DNA: TGTGCCAGCAGTCTCTGGGCAACTCGGGGCTACACCTTC; CDR3: CASSLWATRGYTF
V: TRBV3-1; D: .; J: TRBJ2-1; size: many; DNA: TGTGCCAGCAGCCAAGATCTCGTACGTGGGAGCAATGAGCAGTTCTTC; CDR3: CASSQDLVRGSNEQFF
V: TRBV6-5; D: .; J: TRBJ1-1; size: many; DNA: TGTGCCAGCGTACCTCGGGGAGGGCACACTGAAGCTTTCTTT; CDR3: CASVPRGGHTEAFF
V: TRBV19; D: .; J: TRBJ1-5; size: .; DNA: TGTGCCAGTAGCGAAAGGGAAGGGGGAGGTCAGCCCCAGCATTTT; CDR3: CASSEREGGGQPQHF
V: TRBV10-3; D: .; J: TRBJ2-1; size: .; DNA: TGTGCCATCAGTGAGCGGGAATCCGATGAGCAGTTCTTC; CDR3: CAISERESDEQFF
V: TRBV7-8; D: TRBD2; J: TRBJ2-7; size: .; DNA: TGTGCCAGCAGCTTGGGACTCGGGGGGGAGCAGTACTTC; CDR3: CASSLGLGGEQYF
V: TRBV11-1; D: .; J: TRBJ2-7; size: few; DNA: TGTGCCAGCAGCCGGGGGAAATTCGAGCAGTACTTC; CDR3: CASSRGKFEQYF
V: TRBV20-1; D: TRBD1; J: TRBJ1-6; size: medium-sized; DNA: TGCAGTGCTTTCGAAGACAGGGGGCCGAATTCACCCCTCCACTTT; CDR3: CSAFEDRGPNSPLHF
V: TRBV6-1; D: .; J: TRBJ1-5; size: few; DNA: TGTGCCAGCAGTGTGAGCCGCAATCAGCCCCAGCATTTT; CDR3: CASSVSRNQPQHF
V: TRBV7-3; D: TRBD2; J: TRBJ2-3; size: .; DNA: TGTGCCAGCAGTAGCGGGAGGGCCACAGATACGCAGTATTTT; CDR3: CASSSGRATDTQYF
V: TRBV24-1; D: TRBD1; J: TRBJ2-3; size: few; DNA: TGTGCCACCCGGGGACAGGGCGGGACAGATACGCAGTATTTT; CDR3: CATRGQGGTDTQYF
V: TRBV6-5; D: TRBD2; J: TRBJ2-3; size: medium-sized; DNA: TGTGCCAGCAGTTACTCGGGACTAGCGGGAGGGCCCCCTAGCACAGATACGCAGTATTTT; CDR3: CASSYSGLAGGPPSTDTQYF
V: TRBV29-1; D: TRBD1; J: TRBJ2-5; size: .; DNA: TGCAGCTTCAACGGACAGGGGGTACAAGAGACCCAGTACTTC; CDR3: CSFNGQGVQETQYF
V: TRBV4-1; D: .; J: TRBJ2-7; size: medium-sized; DNA: TGCGCCAGCAGCCAAGAGGGCCTCCAAGGGTCCGAGCAGTACTTC; CDR3: CASSQEGLQGSEQYF
V: TRBV4-1; D: .; J: TRBJ2-7; size: many; DNA: TGCGCCAGCAGCCGGGAGGGGGCGAAGAGTTCCTACGAGCAGTACTTC; CDR3: CASSREGAKSSYEQYF
V: TRBV7-9; D: TRBD1; J: TRBJ2-3; size: .; DNA: TGTGCCAGCAGCTTGACAGGGGGCACAGATACGCAGTATTTT; CDR3: CASSLTGGTDTQYF
V: TRBV6-5; D: .; J: TRBJ2-1; size: medium-sized; DNA: TGTGCCAGCTCCGAAGCCACCCGGGGCGAGCAGTTCTTC; CDR3: CASSEATRGEQFF